Shown below are 3 T cell receptor beta chains from a single sample sequenced in a study of glioma-infiltrating T cells. The iRepertoire nested amplicon-rescue multiplex PCR amplified TCR alpha and beta CDR3s from RNA. TCRdb reprocessed the multiplex PCR reads via MiXCR and lists one record per CDR3 protein. Here the sample spans 20,000 to 25,000 distinct CDR3 sequences, 20% to 25% being singletons. Sequencing used glioma tissue, nonneoplastic brain tissue, or PBMCs (not recorded which). These receptors were taken from a human donor with low-grade glioma or glioblastoma, undergoing nonglioma brain surgery, or in good health (not recorded which).

This clonotype appeared a few times. V is TRBV7-6 and J is TRBJ1-3, with D tentatively TRBD1 (5 bases). Germline-derived CDR1 and CDR2 are SGHVS and FNYEAQ. The CDR3 is 14 amino acids. Trimming stripped 11 bases from V and 0 bases from J, with 14 bases between. The CDR3 DNA reads as TGTGCCCGCCGGCCGACAGTCTCTGGAAACACCATATATTTT. It codes for CARRPTVSGNTIYF. The full variable domain, its missing parts supplied by reference TRBV7-6 and TRBJ1-3, is GAGVSQSPRYKVTKRGQDVALRCDPISGHVSLYWYRQALGQGPEFLTYFNYEAQQDKSGLPNDRFSAERPEGSISTLTIQRTEQRDSAMYRCARRPTVSGNTIYFGEGSWLTVV.

The V and J genes are TRBV7-9 and TRBJ2-7; D not certain. Germline assignment: CDR1 SEHNR and CDR2 FQNEAQ (reference sequence). Trimming stripped 3 bases from V and 4 bases from J, with 13 bases between. The CDR3 is made up of 14 amino acids. The CDR3: CASSFLGRRYEQYF. CDR3 coding DNA: TGTGCCAGCAGCTTTCTAGGGCGAAGGTACGAGCAGTACTTC.

V and J are TRBV2 and TRBJ1-1; a possible D gene is TRBD1 (5 bases). Germline V gene lookup returns CDR1 SNHLY and CDR2 FYNNEI. The CDR3 has 13 residues. With 8 bases removed from V and 1 base from J, the gap between germline ends came to 11 bases. Here the CDR3 DNA reads TGTGCCAGCCGCGGGACCGCGAACACTGAAGCTTTCTTT. Its translation: CASRGTANTEAFF.